These 9 T cell receptor beta chains share one sample of origin, sequenced in a study of blood T cell repertoires in COVID-19 (dated by TCRdb to 2020 to 2022). Library creation used the immunoSEQ multiplex PCR assay. What TCRdb holds here is the immuneACCESS table cut down to in-frame rearrangements. Part of the clones is not present; checked against another copy, under half of the missing clones reflect an unresolved V gene, and the others are unexplained. Here the sample has 150,000 to 200,000 clones; roughly 73% occur a single time. The top ten constitute approximately 2.8% of the sample. The sequenced sample consisted of peripheral blood. The receptors here all came from a man between 65 and 85 years old with acute or convalescent COVID-19.

V usage is TRBV15 and J usage is TRBJ2-7, with TRBD1 as a possible D gene (6 bases). Trimming removed 0 bases from V and 2 bases from J, with 11 bases in between. Looked up from germline, CDR1 is LNHNV and CDR2 is YYDKDF (reference sequence). The CDR3 spans 15 residues. The CDR3 reads CATSRDQGITYEQYF. CDR3 sequence (DNA): TGTGCCACCAGCAGAGACCAGGGGATAACCTACGAGCAGTACTTC.

The chain couples TRBV6-5 to TRBJ2-3; D is possibly TRBD2 (6 bases). Trimming removed 7 bases from V and 5 bases from J, with 13 bases in between. From germline, CDR1 is MNHEY and CDR2 SVGAGI. The CDR3 length is 13 residues. DNA of the CDR3: TGTGCCAGCACCCCCGGGGGTGGAGATACGCAGTATTTT. Its protein is CASTPGGGDTQYF.

This sequence joins TRBV28 and TRBJ2-7; D perhaps matches TRBD1 (5 bases). Germline lookup yields CDR1 MDHEN and CDR2 SYDVKM. The length of the CDR3 is 11 residues. Trimming took off 9 bases at V and 3 bases at J, with 9 bases between the two ends. The CDR3 here is CASIQDYEQYF. The CDR3 region has the DNA TGTGCCAGTATACAGGACTACGAGCAGTACTTC.

This chain links TRBV6-4 with TRBJ1-2, with 7 bases identical to TRBD1. V shed 7 bases, J shed 6 bases, and the junction held 5 bases outside the gene matches. Germline CDR1 reads MRHNA; CDR2 reads SNTAGT. The CDR3 has 12 amino acids. CDR3 DNA sequence: TGTGCCAGCAAGGATACAGGGGATGGCTACACCTTC. Translated, it gives CASKDTGDGYTF.

This clone showed up just a few times. The J gene is TRBJ2-5, the V gene TRBV11-3, with 13 bases that match TRBD2. Germline loops: CDR1 SGHNT, CDR2 YENEEA. This CDR3 comprises 18 residues. The ends lost 1 base at V and 2 bases at J; junction bases unmatched: 7. The CDR3 loop reads CASSLGRLAGGLQETQYF. The CDR3 nucleotides are TGTGCCAGCAGCTTAGGCAGACTAGCGGGAGGTCTGCAAGAGACCCAGTACTTC.

The V gene is TRBV11-2, the J gene TRBJ2-7; a weak D match, TRBD1 (5 bases). This CDR3 spans 14 amino acids. CDR1 and CDR2 (germline): SGHAT, FQNNGV. V lost 3 bases and J lost 5, with 14 bases in between. The CDR3, as DNA: TGTGCCAGCAGCTTCCCCGGGCAGGGTAACGAGCAGTACTTC. Its translation: CASSFPGQGNEQYF.

The chain has TRBV7-9 and TRBJ1-6; possible D gene TRBD1, 5 bases. With 0 bases removed from V and 9 bases from J, the gap between germline ends came to 12 bases. The CDR3 loop spans 15 amino acids. Germline CDR1 reads SEHNR; CDR2 reads FQNEAQ (reference sequence). CDR3 DNA sequence: TGTGCCAGCAGCTTAGCGTCAGGGCTGGGTTCACCCCTCCACTTT. It translates to CASSLASGLGSPLHF.

The chain is built from TRBV6-2 or TRBV6-3 and TRBJ2-1; the D gene is possibly TRBD2 (6 bases). The CDR3 has 13 residues. Germline lookup yields CDR1 MNHEY and CDR2 SVGEGT. The V end was cut by 2 bases, the J end by 8 bases, with 10 bases between. The CDR3 reads CASSYRLGDEQFF. The CDR3 region has the DNA TGTGCCAGCAGTTACCGACTAGGGGATGAGCAGTTCTTC.

This clone was counted once. In the same sample, other DNA sequences code for this CDR3. The rearrangement links TRBV3-1 (or the pseudogene TRBV3-2) to TRBJ1-5; D may be TRBD1 (5 bases). Germline V gene lookup returns CDR1 LGHDT and CDR2 YNNKEL (reference sequence). V was cut by 6 bases and J by 4 bases, with 10 bases left in between. The CDR3 totals 13 residues. CDR3 amino acids: CASSGGGNQPQHF. CDR3 DNA: TGTGCCAGCAGTGGCGGGGGTAATCAGCCCCAGCATTTT.